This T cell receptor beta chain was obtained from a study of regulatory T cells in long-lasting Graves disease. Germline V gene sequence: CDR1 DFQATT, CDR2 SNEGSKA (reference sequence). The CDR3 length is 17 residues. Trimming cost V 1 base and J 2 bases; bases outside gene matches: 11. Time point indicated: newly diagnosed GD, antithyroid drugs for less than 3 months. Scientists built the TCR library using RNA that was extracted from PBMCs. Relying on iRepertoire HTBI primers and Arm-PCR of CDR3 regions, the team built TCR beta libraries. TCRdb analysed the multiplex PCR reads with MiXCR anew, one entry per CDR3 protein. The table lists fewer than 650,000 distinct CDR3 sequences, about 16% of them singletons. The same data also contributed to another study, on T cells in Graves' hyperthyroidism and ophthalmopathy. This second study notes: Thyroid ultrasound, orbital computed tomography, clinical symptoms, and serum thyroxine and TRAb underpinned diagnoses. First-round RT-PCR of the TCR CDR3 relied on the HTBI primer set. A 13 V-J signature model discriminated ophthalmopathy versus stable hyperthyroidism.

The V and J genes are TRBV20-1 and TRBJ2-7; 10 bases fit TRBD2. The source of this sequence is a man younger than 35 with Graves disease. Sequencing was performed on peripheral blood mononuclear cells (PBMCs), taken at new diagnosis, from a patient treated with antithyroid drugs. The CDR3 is CSARGVGLAGDPYEQYF. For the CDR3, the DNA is TGCAGTGCTAGAGGTGTGGGTCTAGCGGGAGACCCCTACGAGCAGTACTTC.